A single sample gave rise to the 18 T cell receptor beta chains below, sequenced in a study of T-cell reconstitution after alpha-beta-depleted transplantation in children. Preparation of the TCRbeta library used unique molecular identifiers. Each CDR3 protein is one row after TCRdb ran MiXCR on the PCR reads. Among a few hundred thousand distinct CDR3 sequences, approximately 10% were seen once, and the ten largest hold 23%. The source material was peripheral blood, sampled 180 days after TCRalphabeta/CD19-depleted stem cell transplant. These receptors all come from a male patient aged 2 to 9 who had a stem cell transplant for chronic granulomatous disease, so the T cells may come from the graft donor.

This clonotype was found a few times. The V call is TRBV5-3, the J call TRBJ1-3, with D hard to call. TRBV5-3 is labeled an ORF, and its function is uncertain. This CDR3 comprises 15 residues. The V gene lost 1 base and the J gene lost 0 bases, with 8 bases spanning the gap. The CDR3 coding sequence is TGTGCCAGAAGCTTGTTACCCACCTCTGGAAACACCATATATTTT. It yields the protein CARSLLPTSGNTIYF.

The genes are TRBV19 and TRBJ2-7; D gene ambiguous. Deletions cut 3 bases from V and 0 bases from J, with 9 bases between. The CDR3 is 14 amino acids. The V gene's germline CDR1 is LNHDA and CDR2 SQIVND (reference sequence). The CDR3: CASSMRLSSYEQYF. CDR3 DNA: TGTGCCAGTAGTATGCGGCTTAGCTCCTACGAGCAGTACTTC.

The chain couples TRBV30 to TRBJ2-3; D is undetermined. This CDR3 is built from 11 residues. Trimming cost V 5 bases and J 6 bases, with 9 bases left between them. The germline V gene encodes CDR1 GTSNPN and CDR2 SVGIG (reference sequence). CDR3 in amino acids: CAWGLGDTQYF. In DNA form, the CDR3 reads TGTGCCTGGGGTCTAGGGGATACGCAGTATTTT.

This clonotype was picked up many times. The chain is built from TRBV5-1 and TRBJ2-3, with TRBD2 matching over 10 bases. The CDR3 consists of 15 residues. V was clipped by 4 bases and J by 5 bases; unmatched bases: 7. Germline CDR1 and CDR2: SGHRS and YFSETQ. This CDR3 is CASSPKLAGIDTQYF. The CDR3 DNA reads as TGCGCCAGCAGCCCGAAACTAGCGGGGATAGATACGCAGTATTTT.

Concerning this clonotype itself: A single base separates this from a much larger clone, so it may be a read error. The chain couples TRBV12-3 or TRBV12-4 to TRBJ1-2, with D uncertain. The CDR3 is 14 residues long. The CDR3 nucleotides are TGTGCCAGCAGTTCACTCCTTTCCAACTATGGCTCCACCTTC. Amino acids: CASSSLLSNYGSTF.

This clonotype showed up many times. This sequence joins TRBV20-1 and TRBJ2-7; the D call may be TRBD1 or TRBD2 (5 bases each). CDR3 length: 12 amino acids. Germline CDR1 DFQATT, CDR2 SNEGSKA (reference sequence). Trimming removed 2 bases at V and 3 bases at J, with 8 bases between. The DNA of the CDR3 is TGCAGTGCTAGAAGGGGAGTCTACGAGCAGTACTTC. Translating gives CSARRGVYEQYF.

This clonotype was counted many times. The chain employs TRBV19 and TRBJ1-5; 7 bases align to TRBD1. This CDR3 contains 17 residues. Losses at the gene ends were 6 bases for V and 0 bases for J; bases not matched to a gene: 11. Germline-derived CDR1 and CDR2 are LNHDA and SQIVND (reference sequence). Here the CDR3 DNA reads TGTGCCAGTAGCAAGGTGCAGGGGGACCCTAGCAATCAGCCCCAGCATTTT. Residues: CASSKVQGDPSNQPQHF.

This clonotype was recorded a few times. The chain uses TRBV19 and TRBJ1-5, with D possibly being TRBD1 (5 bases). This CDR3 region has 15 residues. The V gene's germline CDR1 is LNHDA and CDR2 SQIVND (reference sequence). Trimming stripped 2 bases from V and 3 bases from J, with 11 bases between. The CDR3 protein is CASSISGGHNQPQHF. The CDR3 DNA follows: TGTGCCAGTAGTATATCTGGTGGACACAATCAGCCCCAGCATTTT.

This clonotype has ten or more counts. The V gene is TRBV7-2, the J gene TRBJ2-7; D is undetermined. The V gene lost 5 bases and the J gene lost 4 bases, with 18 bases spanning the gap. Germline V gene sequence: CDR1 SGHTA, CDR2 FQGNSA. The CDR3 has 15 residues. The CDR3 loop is CASSPRLLTYYEQYF. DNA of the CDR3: TGTGCCAGCAGCCCACGCCTCCTTACCTATTACGAGCAGTACTTC.

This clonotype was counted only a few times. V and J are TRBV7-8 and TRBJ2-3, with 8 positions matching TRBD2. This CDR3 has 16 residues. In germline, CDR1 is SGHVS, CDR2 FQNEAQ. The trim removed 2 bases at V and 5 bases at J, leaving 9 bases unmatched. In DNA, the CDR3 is TGTGCCAGCAGCTTAAATTCGGGCGGGGGGAGAGATACGCAGTATTTT. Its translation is CASSLNSGGGRDTQYF.

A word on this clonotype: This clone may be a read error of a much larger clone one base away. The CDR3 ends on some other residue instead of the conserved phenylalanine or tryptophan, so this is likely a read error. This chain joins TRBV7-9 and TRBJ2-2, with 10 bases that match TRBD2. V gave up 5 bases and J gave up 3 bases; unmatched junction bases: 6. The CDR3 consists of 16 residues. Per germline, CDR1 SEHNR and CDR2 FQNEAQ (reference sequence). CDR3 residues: CASSHGLAAYTGELFL. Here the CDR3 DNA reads TGTGCCAGCAGCCACGGACTAGCGGCTTACACCGGGGAGCTGTTTTTA.

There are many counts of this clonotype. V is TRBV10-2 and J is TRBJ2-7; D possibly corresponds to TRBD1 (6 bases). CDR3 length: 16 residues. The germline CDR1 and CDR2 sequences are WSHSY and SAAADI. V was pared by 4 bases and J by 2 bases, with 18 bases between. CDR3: CASSGQGSSRAYEQYF. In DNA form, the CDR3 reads TGCGCCAGCAGTGGCCAGGGGAGCAGCAGAGCCTACGAGCAGTACTTC.

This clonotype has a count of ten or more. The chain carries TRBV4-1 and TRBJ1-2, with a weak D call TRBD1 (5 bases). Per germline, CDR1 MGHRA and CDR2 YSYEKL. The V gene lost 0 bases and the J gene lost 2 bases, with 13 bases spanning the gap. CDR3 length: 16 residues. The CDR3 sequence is CASSQEGRAGNYGYTF. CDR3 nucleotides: TGCGCCAGCAGCCAAGAGGGCAGGGCGGGCAACTATGGCTACACCTTC.

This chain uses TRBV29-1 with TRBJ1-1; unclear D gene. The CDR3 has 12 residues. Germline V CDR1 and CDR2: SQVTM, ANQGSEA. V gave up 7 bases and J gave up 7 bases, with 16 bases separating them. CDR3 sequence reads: CSGFRVFGEAFF. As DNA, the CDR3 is TGCAGCGGATTCCGGGTATTCGGTGAAGCTTTCTTT.

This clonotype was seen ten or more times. The chain's CDR3 is CASSFLGGTDTQYF. CDR3 DNA sequence: TGTGCCAGCAGCTTCCTAGGCGGTACAGATACGCAGTATTTT. The chain recombines TRBV7-9 with TRBJ2-3; no reliable D call. The CDR3 loop spans 14 amino acids. Trimming shortened V by 3 bases and J by 3 bases, and 10 bases separated the two germline ends. Germline V gives CDR1 SEHNR, CDR2 FQNEAQ (reference sequence).

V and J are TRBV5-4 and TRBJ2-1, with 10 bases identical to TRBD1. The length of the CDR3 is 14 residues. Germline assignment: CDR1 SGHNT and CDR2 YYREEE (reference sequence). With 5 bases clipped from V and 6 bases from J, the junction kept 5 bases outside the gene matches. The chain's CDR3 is CASRRDRGGNEQFF. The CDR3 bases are TGTGCCAGCAGACGGGACAGGGGTGGCAATGAGCAGTTCTTC.

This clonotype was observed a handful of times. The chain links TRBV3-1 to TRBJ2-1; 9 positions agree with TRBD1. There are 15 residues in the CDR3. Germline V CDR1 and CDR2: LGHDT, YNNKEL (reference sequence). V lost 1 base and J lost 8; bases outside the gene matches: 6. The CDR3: CASSQGQGGRHEQFF. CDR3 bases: TGTGCCAGCAGCCAAGGACAGGGGGGTAGGCATGAGCAGTTCTTC.

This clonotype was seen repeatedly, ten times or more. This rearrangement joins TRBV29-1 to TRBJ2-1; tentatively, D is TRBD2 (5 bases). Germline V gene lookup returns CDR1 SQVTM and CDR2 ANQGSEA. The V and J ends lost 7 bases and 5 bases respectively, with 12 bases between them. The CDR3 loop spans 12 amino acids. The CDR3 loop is CSASRVNNEQFF. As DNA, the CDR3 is TGCAGCGCTAGCCGGGTGAACAATGAGCAGTTCTTC.